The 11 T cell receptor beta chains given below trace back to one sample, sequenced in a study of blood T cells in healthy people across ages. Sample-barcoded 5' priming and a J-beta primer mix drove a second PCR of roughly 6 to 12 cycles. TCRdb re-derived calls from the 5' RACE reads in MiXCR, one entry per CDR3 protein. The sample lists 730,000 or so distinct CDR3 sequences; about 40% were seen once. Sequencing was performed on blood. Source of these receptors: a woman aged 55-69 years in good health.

The CDR3 nucleotides are TGCGCCAGCAGCCAGGCTTGTGGCGGGGGGGCCGGGAATGAGCAGTACTTC. Translating gives CASSQACGGGAGNEQYF. This rearrangement joins TRBV4-1 to TRBJ2-5; 9 positions match TRBD2. Per the germline V gene, CDR1 is MGHRA and CDR2 is YSYEKL. The J segment lost 11 bases and the V segment lost 3 bases, leaving 19 bases of the junction unmatched. CDR3 length equals 17 residues.

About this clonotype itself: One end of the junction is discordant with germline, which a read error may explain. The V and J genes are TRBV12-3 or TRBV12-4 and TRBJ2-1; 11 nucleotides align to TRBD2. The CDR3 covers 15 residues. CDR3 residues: CASSSTSGRANEQFF. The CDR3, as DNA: TGTGCCAGCAGTTCCACTAGCGGGAGAGCAAATGAGCAATTCTTC.

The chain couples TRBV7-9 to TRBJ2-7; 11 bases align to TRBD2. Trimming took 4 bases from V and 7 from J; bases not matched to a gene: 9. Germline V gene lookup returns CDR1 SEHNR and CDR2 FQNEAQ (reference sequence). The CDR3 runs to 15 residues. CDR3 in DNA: TGTGCCAGCAGCTCGCTAGCGGGGGGCTACAATGAGCAGTACTTC. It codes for CASSSLAGGYNEQYF.

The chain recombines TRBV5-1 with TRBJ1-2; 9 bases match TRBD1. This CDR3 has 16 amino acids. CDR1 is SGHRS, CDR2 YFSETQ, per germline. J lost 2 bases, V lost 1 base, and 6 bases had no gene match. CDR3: CASSLTGGAKNYGYTF. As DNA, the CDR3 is TGCGCCAGCAGCTTGACAGGGGGCGCGAAAAACTATGGCTACACCTTC. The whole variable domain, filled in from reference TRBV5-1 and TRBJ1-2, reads KAGVTQTPRYLIKTRGQQVTLSCSPISGHRSVSWYQQTPGQGLQFLFEYFSETQRNKGNFPGRFSGRQFSNSRSEMNVSTLELGDSALYLCASSLTGGAKNYGYTFGSGTRLTVV.

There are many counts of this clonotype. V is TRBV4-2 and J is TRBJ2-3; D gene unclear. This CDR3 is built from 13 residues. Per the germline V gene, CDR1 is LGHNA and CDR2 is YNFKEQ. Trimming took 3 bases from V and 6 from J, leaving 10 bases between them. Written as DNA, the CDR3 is TGTGCCAGCAGCCACCCGGGCGATGATACGCAGTATTTT. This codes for CASSHPGDDTQYF.

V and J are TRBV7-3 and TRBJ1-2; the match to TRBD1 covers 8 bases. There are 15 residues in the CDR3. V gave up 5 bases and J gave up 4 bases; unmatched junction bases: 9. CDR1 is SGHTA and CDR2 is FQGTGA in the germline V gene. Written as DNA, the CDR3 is TGTGCCAGCAGCGAAACAGTGGGGACAGGCTATGGCTACACCTTC. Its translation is CASSETVGTGYGYTF.

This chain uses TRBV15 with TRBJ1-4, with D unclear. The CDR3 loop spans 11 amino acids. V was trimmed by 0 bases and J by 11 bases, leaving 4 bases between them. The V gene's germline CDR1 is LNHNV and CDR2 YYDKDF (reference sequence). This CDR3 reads CATSRDGKLFF. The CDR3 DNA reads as TGTGCCACCAGCAGAGATGGGAAACTGTTTTTT.

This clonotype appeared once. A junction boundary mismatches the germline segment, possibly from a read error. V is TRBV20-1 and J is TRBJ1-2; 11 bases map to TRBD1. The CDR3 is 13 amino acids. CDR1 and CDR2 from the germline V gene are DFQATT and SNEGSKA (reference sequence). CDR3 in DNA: TGCAGTGCTAAGGACAGGGGGCTCGCTGGCTGCACCTTC. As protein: CSAKDRGLAGCTF.

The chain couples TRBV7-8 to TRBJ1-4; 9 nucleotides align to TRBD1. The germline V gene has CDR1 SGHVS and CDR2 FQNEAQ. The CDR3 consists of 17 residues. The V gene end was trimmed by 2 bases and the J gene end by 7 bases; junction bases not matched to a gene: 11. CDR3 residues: CASSLRGTGLAGEKLFF. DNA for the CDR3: TGTGCCAGCAGCTTACGTGGGACAGGGCTGGCGGGTGAAAAACTGTTTTTT.

CDR3 nucleotide sequence: TGTGCCAGCAGCCCGAACCTGGAGACTGAAGCTTTCTTT. It yields the protein CASSPNLETEAFF. The chain employs TRBV12-3 or TRBV12-4 and TRBJ1-1; D is undetermined. Trimming removed 6 bases at V and 5 bases at J, with 13 bases between. This CDR3 is 13 amino acids long.

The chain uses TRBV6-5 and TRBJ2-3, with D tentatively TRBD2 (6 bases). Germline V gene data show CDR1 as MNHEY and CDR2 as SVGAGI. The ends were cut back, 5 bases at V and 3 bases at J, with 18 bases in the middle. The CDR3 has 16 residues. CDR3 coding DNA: TGTGCCAGCAGTCTAAGACTCCCGGGGAGGACAGATACGCAGTATTTT. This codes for CASSLRLPGRTDTQYF.